This is a list of T cell receptor beta chains from one sample in a study of blood T cell repertoires in COVID-19. Clones were sequenced by immunoSEQ multiplex PCR, and TCRdb holds only the in-frame ones, with some missing. The sample lists a few hundred thousand clones; roughly nine tenths were seen once. The specimen was PBMCs or T cells enriched from blood (not recorded which). The receptors derive from a woman aged 45-65 years in a cohort exposed to, infected with or recovered from COVID-19 (not recorded which). Each CDR3 is given with its conserved first and last residue. D genes are given only for firm matches. Clone size is shown for a subset of rows, as once, few, many or a class of expanded clone.

>once|TRBV21-1|TRBJ2-6|23|-
CASSKAEGADLCTNNSGANVLTF
TGTGCCAGCAGCAAAGCAGAAGGGGCAGATCTATGCACTAACAACTCTGGGGCCAACGTCCTGACTTTC
>once|TRBV5-4|TRBJ1-2|12|-
CASTQGGYGYTF
TGTGCCAGCACTCAGGGAGGCTATGGCTACACCTTC
>-|TRBV28|TRBJ1-2|14|TRBD1
CASSPPGGDYGYTF
TGTGCCAGCAGCCCTCCAGGGGGCGACTATGGCTACACCTTC
>-|TRBV7-2|TRBJ2-3|13|TRBD2
CASSLDREGTQYF
TGTGCCAGCAGCTTAGACCGGGAGGGCACGCAGTATTTT
>few|TRBV9|TRBJ2-2|17|TRBD1
CASSPSEDRGATGELFF
TGTGCCAGCAGCCCCTCCGAGGACAGGGGGGCCACCGGGGAGCTGTTTTTT
>-|TRBV18|TRBJ2-3|18|-
CASSPGLRGARVTDTQYF
TGTGCCAGCTCACCGGGCCTTCGGGGGGCGCGGGTAACAGATACGCAGTATTTT
>-|TRBV4-2|TRBJ2-4|14|-
CASSPGTNKNIQYF
TGTGCCAGCAGCCCCGGGACAAACAAAAACATTCAGTACTTC
>-|TRBV3-1/TRBV3-2|TRBJ2-2|15|TRBD2
CASSQRRGGAGELFF
TGTGCCAGCAGCCAAAGGAGGGGAGGGGCCGGGGAGCTGTTTTTT
>-|TRBV11-1|TRBJ2-4|16|TRBD1
CASSGRTGQGKNIQYF
TGTGCCAGCAGCGGACGTACTGGACAGGGTAAAAACATTCAGTACTTC
>few|TRBV5-1|TRBJ1-5|15|TRBD1
CASSSTTGNNQPQHF
TGCGCCAGCAGCTCCACGACAGGGAACAATCAGCCCCAGCATTTT
>-|TRBV28|TRBJ1-4|16|TRBD1
CASSLRTGGGNEKLFF
TGTGCCAGCAGCCTGCGGACAGGGGGCGGGAATGAAAAACTGTTTTTT
>-|TRBV28|TRBJ2-5|17|TRBD2
CASSPLLAGGPGETQYF
TGTGCCAGCAGTCCGTTACTAGCGGGGGGGCCGGGGGAGACCCAGTACTTC
>once|TRBV19|TRBJ1-2|16|TRBD1
CASSIGQGSYPYGYTF
TGTGCCAGTAGTATAGGACAGGGTAGTTACCCCTATGGCTACACCTTC
>-|TRBV4-1|TRBJ1-2|15|-
CASSQGQGIIYGYTF
TGCGCCAGCAGCCAAGGGCAGGGCATTATCTATGGCTACACCTTC
>-|TRBV7-9|TRBJ1-4|14|TRBD1
CASSSGTDTEKLFF
TGTGCCAGCAGCTCGGGGACAGACACCGAAAAACTGTTTTTT
>-|TRBV5-1|TRBJ2-3|14|-
CASSMGLTKDTQYF
TGCGCCAGCAGCATGGGACTTACCAAGGATACGCAGTATTTT
>-|TRBV5-1|TRBJ2-7|15|TRBD2
CASSAGLAGYYEQYF
TGCGCCAGCAGTGCCGGACTAGCGGGATACTACGAGCAGTACTTC
>-|TRBV6-2/TRBV6-3|TRBJ1-1|15|-
CASSPPSPRPTEAFF
TGTGCCAGCAGTCCGCCATCTCCCAGGCCCACTGAAGCTTTCTTT
>once|TRBV2|TRBJ1-3|15|-
CASARVEAVVDTIYF
TGTGCCAGCGCTCGGGTGGAGGCGGTCGTCGACACCATATATTTT
>-|TRBV7-2|TRBJ2-3|16|-
CASSTQRGRGMDTQYF
TGTGCCAGCAGCACCCAAAGGGGGCGCGGGATGGATACGCAGTATTTT
>-|TRBV2|TRBJ2-3|17|TRBD2
CASSESGRGLRTDTQYF
TGTGCCAGCAGTGAAAGCGGGAGGGGACTCCGCACAGATACGCAGTATTTT
>once|TRBV12-3/TRBV12-4|TRBJ1-6|13|-
CASSLGRNSPLHF
TGTGCCAGCAGTTTAGGCAGGAATTCACCCCTCCACTTT
>-|TRBV10-1|TRBJ1-2|13|TRBD1
CARGQETNYGYTF
TGCGCCAGGGGACAGGAGACTAACTATGGCTACACCTTC
>-|TRBV27|TRBJ2-1|17|-
CASSAVVDSDSYNEQFF
TGTGCCAGCAGTGCCGTCGTGGACAGTGACTCCTACAATGAGCAGTTCTTC
>-|TRBV4-1|TRBJ1-6|15|-
CASSQEAGSNSPLHF
TGCGCCAGCAGCCAAGAGGCAGGGTCAAATTCACCCCTCCACTTT
>-|TRBV6-2/TRBV6-3|TRBJ1-2|16|TRBD1
CASSDRDRGVVSGYTF
TGTGCCAGCAGCGACAGGGACAGGGGAGTTGTGAGCGGCTACACCTTC
>-|TRBV30|TRBJ1-4|11|-
CAGNRDEKLFF
TGTGCCGGGAACAGGGATGAAAAACTGTTTTTT
>-|TRBV18|TRBJ2-7|14|TRBD1
CASSPTGGTYEQYF
TGTGCCAGCTCTCCGACAGGGGGGACCTACGAGCAGTACTTC
>-|TRBV6-2/TRBV6-3|TRBJ2-1|16|TRBD1
CASSNLDRRPYNEQFF
TGTGCCAGCAGTAACTTGGACAGGCGACCCTACAATGAGCAGTTCTTC
>-|TRBV5-1|TRBJ1-1|14|TRBD1
CASSSGRTGAEAFF
TGCGCCAGCAGCTCAGGGAGGACAGGGGCGGAAGCTTTCTTT
>-|TRBV7-8|TRBJ2-1|14|-
CASSLNFYSNEQFF
TGTGCCAGCAGCTTAAATTTTTACTCCAATGAGCAGTTCTTC
>few|TRBV12-3/TRBV12-4|TRBJ1-2|11|-
CASSERYGYTF
TGTGCCAGCAGCGAGCGCTATGGCTACACCTTC
>-|TRBV7-2|TRBJ2-4|14|TRBD1
CASSSEGQGSIQYF
TGTGCCAGCAGCTCAGAGGGACAGGGGAGCATTCAGTACTTC
>once|TRBV10-3|TRBJ1-2|14|TRBD1
CAIRTGVDYYGYTF
TGTGCCATCAGGACAGGGGTCGACTACTATGGCTACACCTTC